A single sample gave rise to the 28 T cell receptor beta chains below, sequenced in a study of cytomegalovirus exposure and HLA in healthy donors. The PCR contained 60 Vbeta and 13 Jbeta primers. Generated by immunoSEQ multiplex PCR, the TCRdb table keeps only in-frame clones and is missing some. The sample yields about 160,000 clones, about 81% seen once. Input material: PBMCs. All receptors derive from a woman younger than 30 in good health and CMV-seronegative.

In this sample, this clone turned up once. V is TRBV2 and J is TRBJ1-3, with unresolved D. V gave up 3 bases and J gave up 8 bases, with 14 bases separating them. Germline loops: CDR1 SNHLY, CDR2 FYNNEI. The length of the CDR3 is 14 residues. The CDR3: CASSEAGLADTIYF. CDR3 nucleotide sequence: TGTGCCAGCAGTGAGGCAGGTCTAGCAGACACCATATATTTT.

The rearrangement uses TRBV7-6 and TRBJ1-6; D possibly corresponds to TRBD1 (5 bases). The ends were cut back, 5 bases at V and 7 bases at J, with 27 bases in the middle. Germline assignment: CDR1 SGHVS and CDR2 FNYEAQ. CDR3 length equals 19 residues. CDR3 amino acids: CASSLGQGSQFNVNSPLHF. The CDR3 nucleotides are TGTGCCAGCAGCCTGGGGCAGGGTTCGCAGTTTAACGTGAATTCACCCCTCCACTTT.

The table lists this clone with a few counts. The rearrangement links TRBV19 to TRBJ1-4; D ambiguous. V gave up 6 bases and J gave up 11 bases, with 19 bases separating them. Germline CDR1 and CDR2: LNHDA and SQIVND (reference sequence). This CDR3 comprises 14 residues. CDR3 residues: CASSSAPASGKLFF. DNA for the CDR3: TGTGCCAGTAGCTCCGCCCCGGCTTCGGGGAAACTGTTTTTT.

This clone was detected only once. The V gene is TRBV28, the J gene TRBJ2-5; D gene uncertain. The better agreement between TRBJ2-7 and the DNA end casts doubt on the J call. In germline, CDR1 is MDHEN, CDR2 SYDVKM. The CDR3 length is 11 residues. This CDR3 is CASSDWYEQYF. Here the CDR3 DNA reads TGTGCCAGCAGTGACTGGTACGAGCAGTACTTC.

The rearrangement links TRBV13 to TRBJ1-1; TRBD1 agrees at 10 bases. Germline V gene lookup returns CDR1 PRHDT and CDR2 FYEKMQ (reference sequence). This CDR3 comprises 14 residues. J gave up 4 bases and V 5 bases, and 4 bases lay outside the gene matches. CDR3 in amino acids: CASSPGQGSTEAFF. CDR3 DNA sequence: TGTGCCAGCAGCCCGGGACAGGGGAGCACTGAAGCTTTCTTT.

The V and J genes are TRBV7-7 and TRBJ2-3, with 14 bases that match TRBD2. This CDR3 has 18 residues. The germline gives CDR1 SSHAT, CDR2 FNYEAQ (reference sequence). Unmatched junction bases numbered 6, after V lost 3 bases and J lost 1 base. CDR3 nucleotides: TGTGCCAGCAGCTTGGGGACTAGCGGGGGCCTAGGCACAGATACGCAGTATTTT. This encodes CASSLGTSGGLGTDTQYF. Using reference TRBV7-7 and TRBJ2-3 for the parts outside the CDR3, the full variable domain is GAGVSQSPRYKVTKRGQDVTLRCDPISSHATLYWYQQALGQGPEFLTYFNYEAQPDKSGLPSDRFSAERPEGSISTLTIQRTEQRDSAMYRCASSLGTSGGLGTDTQYFGPGTRLTVL.

The rearrangement joins TRBV5-6 to TRBJ2-7; 10 positions agree with TRBD1. V was pared by 2 bases and J by 3 bases, with 5 bases of the junction left unmatched. The CDR3 is 15 amino acids. The germline V gene has CDR1 SGHDT and CDR2 YYEEEE. The CDR3 reads CASSFGDRGLYEQYF. Here the CDR3 DNA reads TGTGCCAGCAGCTTCGGAGACAGGGGGCTCTACGAGCAGTACTTC.

The chain recombines TRBV5-6 with TRBJ2-7; 8 nucleotides match TRBD2. Germline CDR1 is SGHDT and CDR2 is YYEEEE. The CDR3 loop spans 14 amino acids. The V gene end was trimmed by 2 bases and the J gene end by 4 bases; junction bases not matched to a gene: 5. The CDR3 nucleotides are TGTGCCAGCAGCTTAGCGGGAGTACTATACGAGCAGTACTTC. This sequence encodes CASSLAGVLYEQYF.

This clone was detected only a few times. The CDR3 sequence: CASSVGQAHEQYF. CDR3 in DNA: TGTGCCAGCAGCGTGGGACAGGCACACGAGCAGTACTTC. The chain has TRBV9 and TRBJ2-7; 8 nucleotides agree with TRBD1. V dropped 2 bases and J dropped 5; count of bases not matched to a gene: 3. Germline CDR1 and CDR2: SGDLS and YYNGEE. This CDR3 contains 13 residues.

This clone was counted once. The chain couples TRBV2 to TRBJ1-5; D call uncertain. With 0 bases removed from V and 6 bases from J, the gap between germline ends came to 9 bases. There are 14 residues in the CDR3. CDR1 and CDR2 (germline): SNHLY, FYNNEI. The CDR3 bases are TGTGCCAGCAGTGAAGCGTCCGGGAGTCAGCCCCAGCATTTT. Amino acids: CASSEASGSQPQHF. Variable domain in full (rest from reference TRBV2 and TRBJ1-5): EPEVTQTPSHQVTQMGQEVILRCVPISNHLYFYWYRQILGQKVEFLVSFYNNEISEKSEIFDDQFSVERPDGSNFTLKIRSTKLEDSAMYFCASSEASGSQPQHFGDGTRLSIL.

This clone showed up just a few times. This chain connects TRBV6-5 to TRBJ2-7, with a weak D call TRBD1 (5 bases). V was cut by 2 bases and J by 3 bases, with 14 bases left in between. This CDR3 contains 15 residues. The germline CDR1 and CDR2 sequences are MNHEY and SVGAGI. The CDR3 DNA follows: TGTGCCAGCAGTTACAGGGCAGGGCGGCTCTACGAGCAGTACTTC. The encoded protein is CASSYRAGRLYEQYF.

CDR3 region: CASSLDSNQPQHF. The CDR3 coding sequence is TGTGCCAGCAGCCTAGACAGTAATCAGCCCCAGCATTTT. J is TRBJ1-5 and V is TRBV6-5, with D maybe TRBD1 (5 bases). Trimming stripped 6 bases from V and 4 bases from J, with 10 bases between. Looked up from germline, CDR1 is MNHEY and CDR2 is SVGAGI. The CDR3 runs to 13 residues.

V is TRBV10-3 and J is TRBJ2-7, with 8 bases matching TRBD2. V was pared by 6 bases and J by 3 bases, with 1 base of the junction left unmatched. Germline values: CDR1 ENHRY, CDR2 SYGVKD. The CDR3 totals 12 residues. The CDR3 protein is CAISAGGYEQYF. The DNA of the CDR3 is TGTGCCATCAGCGCGGGAGGCTACGAGCAGTACTTC.

The rearrangement links TRBV6-5 to TRBJ1-2; D is ambiguous. CDR1 is MNHEY, CDR2 SVGAGI, per germline. The CDR3 loop spans 13 amino acids. The ends were cut back, 6 bases at V and 7 bases at J, with 15 bases in the middle. CDR3 DNA: TGTGCCAGCAGGTACCAGGCGTCTGGTGGCTACACCTTC. Its translation: CASRYQASGGYTF.

In the case of this clone: Its ends do not fully match the called genes, so a read error is possible. V usage is TRBV29-1 and J usage is TRBJ2-2; 7 positions agree with TRBD1. Germline-derived CDR1 and CDR2 are SQVTM and ANQGSEA. CDR3 length equals 13 residues. The chain's CDR3 is CSPPTGNTGELFF. The CDR3 DNA is TGCAGCCCACCGACAGGGAACACGGGGGAGCTGTTTTTT.

This clone was picked up many times. V usage is TRBV7-9 and J usage is TRBJ1-2; 9 bases are shared with TRBD1. V was clipped by 5 bases and J by 4 bases; unmatched bases: 17. Germline V CDR1 and CDR2: SEHNR, FQNEAQ (reference sequence). The CDR3 totals 18 residues. CDR3 sequence: CASSPPGQGFQTGYGYTF. The DNA of the CDR3 is TGTGCCAGCAGCCCGCCGGGACAGGGTTTCCAAACCGGCTATGGCTACACCTTC.

This clone was detected only a few times. The chain couples TRBV11-2 to TRBJ1-6, with D perhaps TRBD1 (6 bases). The V end was cut by 1 base, the J end by 9 bases, with 22 bases between. This CDR3 region has 18 residues. Germline V CDR1 and CDR2: SGHAT, FQNNGV. The CDR3 is CASSLGPGHRLVRSPLHF. CDR3 in DNA: TGTGCCAGCAGCTTAGGGCCGGGACATCGACTTGTACGTTCACCCCTCCACTTT.

The V and J genes are TRBV7-9 and TRBJ1-1, with 11 bases fitting TRBD1. V lost 5 bases, J lost 5 bases, and 10 bases stayed unmatched. The CDR3 length is 16 residues. Germline V gene data show CDR1 as SEHNR and CDR2 as FQNEAQ (reference sequence). The CDR3 sequence is CASSPNRGQGDTEAFF. The CDR3, as DNA: TGTGCCAGCAGCCCTAACCGGGGACAGGGGGATACTGAAGCTTTCTTT.

The count of this clone is one. This chain uses TRBV11-3 with TRBJ2-7; 7 nucleotides agree with TRBD1. This CDR3 has 15 amino acids. Germline loops: CDR1 SGHNT, CDR2 YENEEA. V shed 5 bases and J 2 bases; nucleotides not matched to a gene: 9. CDR3 protein: CASSRGGSETYEQYF. CDR3 DNA sequence: TGTGCCAGCAGCCGAGGGGGCAGTGAGACCTACGAGCAGTACTTC. The variable domain in full, with the rest retrieved from reference TRBV11-3 and TRBJ2-7, is EAGVVQSPRYKIIEKKQPVAFWCNPISGHNTLYWYLQNLGQGPELLIRYENEEAVDDSQLPKDRFSAERLKGVDSTLKIQPAELGDSAVYLCASSRGGSETYEQYFGPGTRLTVT.

This clone was found a few times. The chain is built from TRBV6-1 and TRBJ2-7; no firm D call. Germline assignment: CDR1 MNHNS and CDR2 SASEGT. The CDR3 consists of 12 residues. V was cut by 6 bases and J by 4 bases, with 10 bases left in between. CDR3 nucleotides: TGTGCCAGCAGCGCTACTTGGTACGAGCAGTACTTC. Protein sequence: CASSATWYEQYF.

This chain connects TRBV5-6 to TRBJ1-2; 9 positions match TRBD1. Germline-derived CDR1 and CDR2 are SGHDT and YYEEEE. V lost 7 bases and J lost 4; bases outside the gene matches: 11. This CDR3 contains 15 residues. CDR3 sequence reads: CASRRNTGQGYGYTF. The CDR3, as DNA: TGTGCCAGCCGCCGGAACACGGGACAGGGCTATGGCTACACCTTC.

The V call is TRBV25-1, the J call TRBJ2-2, with TRBD2 as a possible D gene (5 bases). Per germline, CDR1 MGHDK and CDR2 SYGVNS. CDR3 length: 17 residues. With 2 bases removed from V and 1 base from J, the gap between germline ends came to 14 bases. This CDR3 reads CASSEKPSGKNTGELFF. For the CDR3, the DNA is TGTGCCAGCAGTGAAAAGCCCAGCGGCAAGAACACCGGGGAGCTGTTTTTT.

The chain employs TRBV7-9 and TRBJ1-3; a weak D match, TRBD1 (5 bases). Germline V gives CDR1 SEHNR, CDR2 FQNEAQ (reference sequence). V was clipped by 5 bases and J by 4 bases, with 18 bases between them. The CDR3 is made up of 16 amino acids. CDR3 loop: CASSPARWGAGNTIYF. DNA of the CDR3: TGTGCCAGCAGCCCCGCAAGATGGGGCGCAGGAAACACCATATATTTT.

This clone occurred once. The V and J genes are TRBV7-6 and TRBJ1-2, with 9 bases matching TRBD1. CDR3 length equals 13 residues. The germline V gene encodes CDR1 SGHVS and CDR2 FNYEAQ. After removal of 1 base from V and 8 bases from J, the junction contained 2 bases not matched to a gene. The CDR3, as DNA: TGTGCCAGCAGCTTAGGGGACAGGGACGGCTACACCTTC. The encoded protein is CASSLGDRDGYTF.

The rearrangement joins TRBV5-6 to TRBJ1-4; D gene ambiguous. Germline CDR1 and CDR2: SGHDT and YYEEEE. Trimming stripped 3 bases from V and 5 bases from J, with 11 bases between. This CDR3 comprises 14 residues. The CDR3 protein is CASSSQATNEKLFF. As DNA, the CDR3 is TGTGCCAGCAGCTCCCAGGCGACGAATGAAAAACTGTTTTTT.

The V gene is TRBV5-6, the J gene TRBJ2-5; no definite D call. Trimming took 4 bases from V and 1 from J, leaving 8 bases between them. The germline gives CDR1 SGHDT, CDR2 YYEEEE. The CDR3 has 13 residues. CDR3 DNA sequence: TGTGCCAGCAGCACAAGAGGCCAAGAGACCCAGTACTTC. It encodes CASSTRGQETQYF. Complete variable domain (other parts from reference TRBV5-6 and TRBJ2-5): DAGVTQSPTHLIKTRGQQVTLRCSPKSGHDTVSWYQQALGQGPQFIFQYYEEEERQRGNFPDRFSGHQFPNYSSELNVNALLLGDSALYLCASSTRGQETQYFGPGTRLLVL.

This clone has just a few counts. This rearrangement joins TRBV4-1 to TRBJ1-3; 7 bases match TRBD1. Germline values: CDR1 MGHRA, CDR2 YSYEKL. V shed 4 bases and J 3 bases; nucleotides not matched to a gene: 3. The CDR3 covers 14 residues. This CDR3 reads CASSRGTVGNTIYF. The CDR3 coding sequence is TGCGCCAGCAGCCGCGGGACAGTTGGAAACACCATATATTTT.

The chain has TRBV2 and TRBJ2-1; 10 positions match TRBD1. The V segment lost 5 bases and the J segment 8 bases; nucleotides outside the gene matches: 6. This CDR3 contains 14 residues. CDR1 and CDR2 (germline): SNHLY, FYNNEI. CDR3 sequence reads: CASSPTGGWHEQFF. CDR3 bases: TGTGCCAGCAGTCCGACAGGGGGCTGGCATGAGCAGTTCTTC.